Listed here are 27 T cell receptor beta chains from one sample, sequenced in a study of cytomegalovirus exposure and HLA in healthy donors. In the PCR, 60 Vbeta and 13 Jbeta primers were used. The repertoire was sequenced with immunoSEQ multiplex PCR; TCRdb's copy has only in-frame clones and lacks some. The table has 100,000 to 130,000 clones, around 77% seen once. The sequenced material came from PBMCs. The receptor source for this set is a male donor in good health and CMV-seronegative.

This rearrangement joins TRBV29-1 to TRBJ1-2, with D possibly being TRBD1 (5 bases). Looked up from germline, CDR1 is SQVTM and CDR2 is ANQGSEA. The CDR3 spans 13 residues. The V gene lost 5 bases and the J gene lost 7 bases, with 17 bases spanning the gap. The CDR3 reads CSVLWEGISGYTF. The DNA of the CDR3 is TGCAGCGTTCTATGGGAGGGGATCTCTGGCTACACCTTC.

The chain couples TRBV7-6 to TRBJ2-5; 10 bases match TRBD2. CDR1 and CDR2 from the germline V gene are SGHVS and FNYEAQ. The trim removed 5 bases at V and 4 bases at J, leaving 7 bases unmatched. The CDR3 sequence is 15 residues long. The CDR3 sequence: CASSLLAGEAETQYF. Here the CDR3 DNA reads TGTGCCAGCAGCCTGCTAGCGGGAGAGGCAGAGACCCAGTACTTC.

The CDR3 coding sequence is TGTGCCTGGAATAGACCGGGACAGGTAATCTACGAGCAGTACTTC. It is translated as CAWNRPGQVIYEQYF. V gene TRBV30 combines with J gene TRBJ2-7; 8 bases match TRBD1. This CDR3 region has 15 residues. J gave up 3 bases and V 4 bases, and 11 bases lay outside the gene matches. The germline gives CDR1 GTSNPN, CDR2 SVGIG (reference sequence).

The CDR3 nucleotides are TGTGCCAGCAGCACGGGACAGGCGGAACCCTACGAGCAGTACTTC. This gives the protein CASSTGQAEPYEQYF. The V call is TRBV13, the J call TRBJ2-7; TRBD1 agrees at 8 bases. Germline CDR1 reads PRHDT; CDR2 reads FYEKMQ (reference sequence). This CDR3 spans 15 amino acids. The J segment lost 2 bases and the V segment lost 5 bases, leaving 8 bases of the junction unmatched.

The chain recombines TRBV29-1 with TRBJ2-3, with a weak D call TRBD2 (5 bases). Trimming cost V 7 bases and J 5 bases, with 7 bases left between them. Germline V lookup: CDR1 SQVTM, CDR2 ANQGSEA. The CDR3 has 10 residues. The CDR3 sequence: CSAGLDTQYF. CDR3 nucleotide sequence: TGCAGCGCGGGATTAGATACGCAGTATTTT.

The gene calls are TRBV4-1 and TRBJ2-2; TRBD2 is a possible D gene (6 bases). The CDR3 is made up of 14 amino acids. Germline values: CDR1 MGHRA, CDR2 YSYEKL. The V and J ends lost 4 bases and 4 bases respectively, with 10 bases between them. CDR3 region: CASSPREITGELFF. CDR3 DNA sequence: TGCGCCAGCAGCCCCCGGGAGATCACCGGGGAGCTGTTTTTT.

V usage is TRBV29-1 and J usage is TRBJ2-5, with 9 bases aligning to TRBD1. The DNA end favors TRBJ2-7, so the J call may be wrong. Germline V gene lookup returns CDR1 SQVTM and CDR2 ANQGSEA. The CDR3 sequence is 15 residues long. The CDR3 nucleotides read TGCAGCGTTGAAGATCCGGGACAGGGCGCTTACGAGCAGTACTTC. As protein: CSVEDPGQGAYEQYF.

The count of this clone is one. The chain combines TRBV5-1 with TRBJ1-1; the D gene is possibly TRBD1 (5 bases). This CDR3 contains 14 residues. Germline assignment: CDR1 SGHRS and CDR2 YFSETQ. V dropped 4 bases and J dropped 4 bases, with 14 bases sitting between them. The CDR3 is CASSREGSITEAFF. The CDR3 DNA sequence: TGCGCCAGCAGCAGGGAGGGGTCGATCACTGAAGCTTTCTTT.

The rearrangement joins TRBV7-2 to TRBJ2-5, with a weak D call TRBD1 (5 bases). The V and J ends lost 1 base and 12 bases respectively, with 9 bases between them. The CDR3 covers 11 residues. The germline V gene has CDR1 SGHTA and CDR2 FQGNSA. The CDR3 DNA reads as TGTGCCAGCAGCTTAGACGCAGGGAAGTACTTC. As protein: CASSLDAGKYF.

The rearrangement joins TRBV5-6 to TRBJ1-5; 8 positions match TRBD1. The V and J ends lost 4 bases and 7 bases, in that order; junction bases with no gene match: 16. CDR1 is SGHDT and CDR2 is YYEEEE in the germline V gene. CDR3 length equals 17 residues. CDR3 DNA sequence: TGTGCCAGCAGCGTGAAGGCATCAGGGGGCGCCGGGCAGCCCCAGCATTTT. It specifies CASSVKASGGAGQPQHF.

CDR3 sequence reads: CASSLSSGRAGTQYF. In nucleotides, the CDR3 is TGTGCCAGCAGCTTATCTAGCGGGAGGGCCGGTACCCAGTACTTC. The chain recombines TRBV7-9 with TRBJ2-5; 12 positions match TRBD2. Looked up from germline, CDR1 is SEHNR and CDR2 is FQNEAQ (reference sequence). The V and J ends lost 2 bases and 8 bases, in that order; junction bases with no gene match: 6. This CDR3 spans 15 amino acids.

On this clone itself: Other DNA sequences in this specimen translate into the identical CDR3. The rearrangement joins TRBV6-6 to TRBJ1-1; maybe TRBD1 (6 bases). With 3 bases removed from V and 7 bases from J, the gap between germline ends came to 15 bases. There are 14 residues in the CDR3. Germline-derived CDR1 and CDR2 are MNHNY and SVGAGI (reference sequence). CDR3 sequence reads: CASSYLGAGVEAFF. The CDR3 DNA follows: TGTGCCAGCAGTTATTTGGGGGCGGGAGTTGAAGCTTTCTTT.

This sequence joins TRBV6-1 and TRBJ1-2, with unresolved D. The CDR3 has 12 amino acids. V lost 1 base, J lost 4 bases, and 4 bases lay in between. Germline V gene sequence: CDR1 MNHNS, CDR2 SASEGT. CDR3: CASSEGGYGYTF. The CDR3 DNA reads TGTGCCAGCAGTGAAGGCGGCTATGGCTACACCTTC.

Of note for this clone: Other DNA sequences in the sample encode the same CDR3. This rearrangement joins TRBV9 to TRBJ2-3, with D perhaps TRBD1 (5 bases). The CDR3 is 15 amino acids. Germline loops: CDR1 SGDLS, CDR2 YYNGEE. The V gene lost 0 bases and the J gene lost 0 bases, with 8 bases spanning the gap. Written as DNA, the CDR3 is TGTGCCAGCAGCGTAGGAACAGGCAGCACAGATACGCAGTATTTT. As protein: CASSVGTGSTDTQYF.

V and J are TRBV7-9 and TRBJ2-1, with TRBD2 identical over 14 bases. Germline V gene sequence: CDR1 SEHNR, CDR2 FQNEAQ (reference sequence). V gave up 5 bases and J gave up 4 bases; unmatched junction bases: 4. This CDR3 has 16 residues. CDR3 DNA sequence: TGTGCCAGCAGCCCGACTAGCGGGAGGGGTTACAATGAGCAGTTCTTC. It codes for CASSPTSGRGYNEQFF.

This clone was detected a few times. The rearrangement links TRBV6-6 to TRBJ2-5; 7 nucleotides align to TRBD1. The J call is doubtful: the DNA matches TRBJ2-7 better. This CDR3 has 14 amino acids. CDR1 is MNHNY, CDR2 SVGAGI, per germline (reference sequence). CDR3 region: CASSFGTETYEQYF. The CDR3 nucleotides are TGTGCCAGCAGTTTTGGGACAGAGACCTACGAGCAGTACTTC.

The genes are TRBV11-2 and TRBJ2-3; the match to TRBD2 covers 8 bases. Germline assignment: CDR1 SGHAT and CDR2 FQNNGV. The length of the CDR3 is 15 residues. The ends lost 7 bases at V and 11 bases at J; junction bases unmatched: 17. CDR3 in DNA: TGTGCCAGCACCTCCGGGGGGGTAGAGCACGATTGGCAGTATTTT. Its translation is CASTSGGVEHDWQYF.

The chain has TRBV29-1 and TRBJ2-1, with 8 bases aligning to TRBD2. The CDR3 contains 18 residues. Trimming took 3 bases from V and 3 from J; bases not matched to a gene: 16. Germline-derived CDR1 and CDR2 are SQVTM and ANQGSEA. The CDR3 is CSVEGRPPHSGSYNEQFF. Written as DNA, the CDR3 is TGCAGCGTTGAGGGCAGGCCGCCCCACAGCGGGAGCTACAATGAGCAGTTCTTC.

This sequence joins TRBV7-9 and TRBJ1-1; TRBD1 matches 7 bases. The CDR3 totals 15 residues. Germline CDR1 reads SEHNR; CDR2 reads FQNEAQ (reference sequence). V trimming: 6 bases; J trimming: 3 bases; junction bases outside the gene matches: 10. The CDR3 region is CASRLRTGGDTEAFF. As DNA, the CDR3 is TGTGCCAGCAGATTAAGGACAGGCGGGGACACTGAAGCTTTCTTT.

The chain links TRBV19 to TRBJ2-3; the match to TRBD2 covers 13 bases. This CDR3 spans 15 amino acids. The germline V gene encodes CDR1 LNHDA and CDR2 SQIVND (reference sequence). V lost 9 bases, J lost 10 bases, and 13 bases stayed unmatched. The CDR3: CASRTSGSNILAQYF. In DNA form, the CDR3 reads TGTGCCAGCCGGACTAGCGGGAGTAACATATTAGCGCAGTATTTT.

The V call is TRBV6-1, the J call TRBJ2-1, with 10 bases fitting TRBD1. Germline V CDR1 and CDR2: MNHNS, SASEGT. CDR3 length equals 14 residues. V lost 4 bases to trimming and J lost 7 bases; unmatched junction nucleotides: 4. In DNA form, the CDR3 reads TGTGCCAGCAGTGGACAGGGGGCGCCGAATGAGCAGTTCTTC. It codes for CASSGQGAPNEQFF.

The chain couples TRBV7-8 to TRBJ1-6; TRBD1 aligns across 9 bases. The J segment lost 10 bases and the V segment lost 5 bases, leaving 6 bases of the junction unmatched. The CDR3 has 14 residues. CDR1 is SGHVS, CDR2 FQNEAQ, per germline. CDR3 loop: CASSKGQGLSPLHF. The DNA of the CDR3 is TGTGCCAGCAGCAAGGGACAGGGTTTGTCACCCCTCCACTTT.

The chain uses TRBV19 and TRBJ2-7, with D unresolved. Germline V gene data show CDR1 as LNHDA and CDR2 as SQIVND (reference sequence). The CDR3 runs 16 residues. Trimming removed 4 bases from V and 2 bases from J, with 18 bases in between. The CDR3 DNA follows: TGTGCCAGTAGTAAAGTCCTGAACTCCTATCCCTACGAGCAGTACTTC. Translated, it gives CASSKVLNSYPYEQYF.

This clone was seen a few times. This rearrangement joins TRBV19 to TRBJ1-3, with TRBD1 matching 8 bases. J lost 0 bases, V lost 5 bases, and 3 bases had no gene match. Germline values: CDR1 LNHDA, CDR2 SQIVND (reference sequence). CDR3 length equals 15 residues. CDR3 loop: CASSGQGVSGNTIYF. CDR3 in DNA: TGTGCCAGTAGTGGACAGGGAGTCTCTGGAAACACCATATATTTT. Using reference TRBV19 and TRBJ1-3 for the parts outside the CDR3, the full variable domain is DGGITQSPKYLFRKEGQNVTLSCEQNLNHDAMYWYRQDPGQGLRLIYYSQIVNDFQKGDIAEGYSVSREKKESFPLTVTSAQKNPTAFYLCASSGQGVSGNTIYFGEGSWLTVV.

The chain employs TRBV5-4 and TRBJ2-1; 12 bases align to TRBD2. After removal of 7 bases from V and 9 bases from J, the junction contained 5 bases not matched to a gene. CDR3 length equals 13 residues. Germline lookup yields CDR1 SGHNT and CDR2 YYREEE (reference sequence). The CDR3 loop is CASLLAGGTEQFF. CDR3 coding DNA: TGTGCCAGCCTCCTAGCGGGAGGGACTGAGCAGTTCTTC.

The V call is TRBV28, the J call TRBJ2-5; 12 nucleotides agree with TRBD2. The CDR3 loop spans 15 amino acids. Per germline, CDR1 MDHEN and CDR2 SYDVKM. The V segment lost 10 bases and the J segment 6 bases; nucleotides outside the gene matches: 12. The CDR3 DNA sequence: TGTGCCATCGAGACTAGCGGGGGCCGTCGAAAGACCCAGTACTTC. Its translation is CAIETSGGRRKTQYF.

The rearrangement uses TRBV7-9 and TRBJ2-1; TRBD1 matches at 7 bases. The trim removed 6 bases at V and 2 bases at J, leaving 13 bases unmatched. In germline, CDR1 is SEHNR, CDR2 FQNEAQ (reference sequence). This CDR3 has 17 residues. The CDR3 sequence is CASRRSGRTGTYNEQFF. The CDR3 region has the DNA TGTGCCAGCAGGAGAAGTGGCCGGACAGGAACCTACAATGAGCAGTTCTTC. Full variable domain (missing parts from reference TRBV7-9 and TRBJ2-1): DTGVSQNPRHKITKRGQNVTFRCDPISEHNRLYWYRQTLGQGPEFLTYFQNEAQLEKSRLLSDRFSAERPKGSFSTLEIQRTEQGDSAMYLCASRRSGRTGTYNEQFFGPGTRLTVL.